This T cell receptor (beta chain) is drawn from a study of Ad26.COV2.S vaccination and SARS-CoV-2 variants. Sequencing used immunoSEQ multiplex PCR; TCRdb keeps in-frame clones, though not all of them. Of roughly 510,000 clones in the sample, 87% were seen once. The CDR3 length is 14 residues. Trimming removed 3 bases from V and 2 bases from J, with 12 bases in between. Germline V gene lookup returns CDR1 SQVTM and CDR2 ANQGSEA. This clone appeared a single time. Regarding treatment: 15 to 20 received Ad26.COV2.S at low or high dose, single or two shots; 5 received placebo; per-sample allocation not given. The investigators took samples on day 63 after the first vaccine or placebo injection.

The chain carries TRBV29-1 and TRBJ2-3; D is undetermined. Sequenced here: peripheral blood, sampled in a trial of Ad26.COV2.S vaccine versus placebo. This clonotype was obtained from a person between 18 and 59 years old who received the Ad26.COV2.S COVID-19 vaccine or a placebo. The CDR3 bases are TGCAGCGTTGAGGCGGTCCCCTTCACAGATACGCAGTATTTT. Amino acid sequence: CSVEAVPFTDTQYF.